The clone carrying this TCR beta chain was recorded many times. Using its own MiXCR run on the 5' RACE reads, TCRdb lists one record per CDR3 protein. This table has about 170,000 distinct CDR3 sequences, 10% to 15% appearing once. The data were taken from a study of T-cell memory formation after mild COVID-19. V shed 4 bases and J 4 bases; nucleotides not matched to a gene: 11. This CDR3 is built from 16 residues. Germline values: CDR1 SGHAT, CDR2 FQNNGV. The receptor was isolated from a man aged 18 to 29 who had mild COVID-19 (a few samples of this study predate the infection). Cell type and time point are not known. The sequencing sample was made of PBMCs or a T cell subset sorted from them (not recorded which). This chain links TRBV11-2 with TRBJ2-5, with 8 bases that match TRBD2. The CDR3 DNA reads TGTGCCAGCAGCTCCCCCGGAGGACTAGCTAGAGAGACCCAGTACTTC. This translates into CASSSPGGLARETQYF.